These 25 T cell receptor beta chains were sequenced from one sample in a study of CD8+ T cells in alopecia areata. It was cDNA, reverse transcribed from extracted RNA, that served as the sequencing template. Assay: immunoSEQ multiplex PCR; the TCRdb copy retains only in-frame clones and omits some. The sample yields about 23,000 clones, around half seen once. Source material: NKG2D-high CD8+ T cells sorted from blood. All receptors derive from a human donor with alopecia areata.

Note on this clone: The junction shows a germline mismatch at one end, possibly a read error. The chain carries TRBV13 and TRBJ2-5; 10 bases agree with TRBD2. CDR3 length: 16 amino acids. Germline loops: CDR1 PRHDT, CDR2 FYEKMQ (reference sequence). DNA for the CDR3: TGTGCCAGCAGCATAGGGCTAGCGGGAGAACGGGAGACCCAGTACTTC. Protein: CASSIGLAGERETQYF.

The chain has TRBV9 and TRBJ1-1; D unresolved. The CDR3 runs to 13 residues. Germline CDR1 is SGDLS and CDR2 is YYNGEE. Trimming took 0 bases from V and 1 from J, leaving 4 bases between them. The CDR3 DNA reads as TGTGCCAGCAGCGTAGATGGGAACACTGAAGCTTTCTTT. As protein: CASSVDGNTEAFF.

The chain is built from TRBV27 and TRBJ2-1, with TRBD2 matching over 10 bases. This CDR3 spans 15 amino acids. V trimming: 4 bases; J trimming: 7 bases; junction bases outside the gene matches: 7. Germline V gives CDR1 MNHEY, CDR2 SMNVEV (reference sequence). CDR3 protein: CASSSRASGSNEQFF. The CDR3 region has the DNA TGTGCCAGCAGTTCGCGCGCTAGCGGGAGTAATGAGCAGTTCTTC.

This clone was seen a handful of times. The chain employs TRBV9 and TRBJ2-7; D not certain. The germline V gene encodes CDR1 SGDLS and CDR2 YYNGEE. V dropped 0 bases and J dropped 0 bases, with 4 bases sitting between them. The CDR3 spans 13 residues. The CDR3 DNA follows: TGTGCCAGCAGCGTAGGTCCCTCCTACGAGCAGTACTTC. This translates into CASSVGPSYEQYF.

The chain carries TRBV19 and TRBJ1-1, with D unresolved. CDR1 and CDR2 (germline): LNHDA, SQIVND (reference sequence). CDR3 size: 13 residues. V lost 6 bases, J lost 0 bases, and 8 bases lay in between. CDR3 DNA: TGTGCCAGTAGCCTTACAGTGAACACTGAAGCTTTCTTT. Translated: CASSLTVNTEAFF.

This clone was observed a single time. V gene TRBV13 combines with J gene TRBJ1-3, with D possibly matching TRBD1 (5 bases). The CDR3 is made up of 16 amino acids. V lost 1 base, J lost 0 bases, and 10 bases lay in between. Germline V CDR1 and CDR2: PRHDT, FYEKMQ (reference sequence). DNA of the CDR3: TGTGCCAGCAGCTTAGCGACCGACAGCTCTGGAAACACCATATATTTT. Translated, it gives CASSLATDSSGNTIYF.

V usage is TRBV2 and J usage is TRBJ2-5, with a weak D call TRBD1 (6 bases). CDR1 SNHLY and CDR2 FYNNEI come from the germline V gene. V shed 9 bases and J shed 4 bases, with 24 bases lying between them. The CDR3 totals 16 residues. CDR3 in DNA: TGTGCCAGTAGGGAAAAGGACAGACAACCACTAGAGACCCAGTACTTC. It yields the protein CASREKDRQPLETQYF.

This clone showed up many times. This chain uses TRBV15 with TRBJ2-5; no reliable D call. The CDR3 totals 18 residues. Looked up from germline, CDR1 is LNHNV and CDR2 is YYDKDF (reference sequence). V was trimmed by 1 base and J by 3 bases, leaving 21 bases between them. CDR3 loop: CATSRGSSARREEETQYF. DNA of the CDR3: TGTGCCACCAGCAGAGGATCTAGTGCCCGCCGAGAAGAAGAGACCCAGTACTTC. Complete variable domain (other parts from reference TRBV15 and TRBJ2-5): DAMVIQNPRYQVTQFGKPVTLSCSQTLNHNVMYWYQQKSSQAPKLLFHYYDKDFNNEADTPDNFQSRRPNTSFCFLDIRSPGLGDTAMYLCATSRGSSARREEETQYFGPGTRLLVL.

This sequence joins TRBV27 and TRBJ1-2; D remains unclear. Per germline, CDR1 MNHEY and CDR2 SMNVEV (reference sequence). V lost 5 bases, J lost 0 bases, and 10 bases lay in between. The CDR3 loop spans 14 amino acids. In DNA, the CDR3 is TGTGCCAGCAGTCCCTCGAGGGCTAACTATGGCTACACCTTC. It specifies CASSPSRANYGYTF.

This chain uses TRBV13 with TRBJ2-7; TRBD2 might be the D (6 bases). This CDR3 has 12 amino acids. Germline assignment: CDR1 PRHDT and CDR2 FYEKMQ (reference sequence). The V and J ends lost 8 bases and 5 bases respectively, with 13 bases between them. This chain's CDR3 is CASSTSLHEQYF. CDR3 DNA sequence: TGTGCCAGCTCTACTAGCCTCCACGAGCAGTACTTC.

There are a few counts of this clone. J is TRBJ1-1 and V is TRBV19, with TRBD1 as a possible D gene (5 bases). From germline, CDR1 is LNHDA and CDR2 SQIVND (reference sequence). The CDR3 contains 13 residues. The ends were cut back, 9 bases at V and 3 bases at J, with 14 bases in the middle. As DNA, the CDR3 is TGTGCCAGCAACGGCGGGGCCTACACTGAAGCTTTCTTT. This translates into CASNGGAYTEAFF.

The V and J genes are TRBV5-1 and TRBJ2-7, with TRBD1 as a possible D gene (6 bases). The CDR3 is 14 amino acids. The germline V gene has CDR1 SGHRS and CDR2 YFSETQ. The V and J ends lost 5 bases and 2 bases respectively, with 14 bases between them. The CDR3 region has the DNA TGCGCCAGCAGAAGGACAGCTAGGGCCTACGAGCAGTACTTC. It translates to CASRRTARAYEQYF.

The gene calls are TRBV30 and TRBJ2-2; D is unresolved. The germline V gene has CDR1 GTSNPN and CDR2 SVGIG (reference sequence). The V and J ends lost 1 base and 4 bases respectively, with 10 bases between them. The CDR3 covers 14 residues. The CDR3 loop is CAWSGVRLTGELFF. The CDR3 DNA follows: TGTGCCTGGAGTGGGGTCAGACTCACCGGGGAGCTGTTTTTT.

A single count supports this clone. The rearrangement links TRBV28 to TRBJ2-7; D ambiguous. V lost 2 bases and J lost 2, with 10 bases in between. The CDR3 loop spans 14 amino acids. Germline V gives CDR1 MDHEN, CDR2 SYDVKM. The chain's CDR3 is CASSLNLHPYEQYF. CDR3 bases: TGTGCCAGCAGTTTAAACCTTCATCCCTACGAGCAGTACTTC.

V is TRBV5-1 and J is TRBJ2-1; TRBD2 might be the D (7 bases). In germline, CDR1 is SGHRS, CDR2 YFSETQ. The CDR3 spans 14 residues. Trimming took off 0 bases at V and 9 bases at J, with 13 bases between the two ends. In DNA, the CDR3 is TGCGCCAGCAGCTTGGGCCCCCGGGGGGCTGAGCAGTTCTTC. Its protein product is CASSLGPRGAEQFF.

This clone occurred a few times. The chain uses TRBV25-1 and TRBJ1-2; unclear D gene. Per the germline V gene, CDR1 is MGHDK and CDR2 is SYGVNS. With 1 base removed from V and 8 bases from J, the gap between germline ends came to 5 bases. The CDR3 sequence is 11 residues long. The CDR3 coding sequence is TGTGCCAGCAGTGAATTATGGGGCTACACCTTC. This translates into CASSELWGYTF.

In its sample, this clone is medium-sized. The chain has TRBV7-8 and TRBJ2-7; perhaps TRBD2 as D (7 bases). The CDR3 totals 14 residues. V dropped 5 bases and J dropped 2 bases, with 13 bases sitting between them. CDR1 and CDR2 from the germline V gene are SGHVS and FQNEAQ. This chain's CDR3 is CASSPGGATYEQYF. CDR3 sequence (DNA): TGTGCCAGCAGCCCTGGGGGGGCGACCTACGAGCAGTACTTC.

The chain couples TRBV13 to TRBJ1-2; no firm D call. V was pared by 0 bases and J by 3 bases, with 8 bases between. Germline V gene data show CDR1 as PRHDT and CDR2 as FYEKMQ (reference sequence). This CDR3 has 14 amino acids. As DNA, the CDR3 is TGTGCCAGCAGCTTAGGCACAGCTTACTATGGCTACACCTTC. Its translation: CASSLGTAYYGYTF.

The chain employs TRBV6-5 and TRBJ2-2; tentative D call: TRBD1 (6 bases). The germline V and J ends were trimmed by 8 bases and 2 bases, with 15 bases remaining between them. In germline, CDR1 is MNHEY, CDR2 SVGAGI. There are 15 residues in the CDR3. This chain's CDR3 is CASSPGTLNTGELFF. The CDR3 coding sequence is TGTGCCAGCTCTCCCGGGACACTCAACACCGGGGAGCTGTTTTTT.

As DNA, the CDR3 is TGTGCCAGCAGTTTATTTCCAGGGTCCTACGAGCAGTACTTC. It yields the protein CASSLFPGSYEQYF. This chain links TRBV28 with TRBJ2-7, with D possibly TRBD1 on 5 matching bases. Germline lookup yields CDR1 MDHEN and CDR2 SYDVKM. This CDR3 region has 14 residues. Trimming took 1 base from V and 1 from J, leaving 8 bases between them.

The sample holds many counts of this clone. The sample carries other DNA sequences with the same CDR3. This chain links TRBV5-1 with TRBJ2-3, with D unresolved. Germline CDR1 reads SGHRS; CDR2 reads YFSETQ. V gave up 4 bases and J gave up 2 bases, with 5 bases separating them. The CDR3 has 12 residues. DNA for the CDR3: TGCGCCAGCAGCCAAAACACAGATACGCAGTATTTT. Residues: CASSQNTDTQYF.

The chain is built from TRBV2 and TRBJ1-2; the match to TRBD1 covers 7 bases. This CDR3 contains 15 residues. V lost 1 base to trimming and J lost 4 bases; unmatched junction nucleotides: 6. In germline, CDR1 is SNHLY, CDR2 FYNNEI. The CDR3 bases are TGTGCCAGCAGTGAAGAAGGGACAGATACCTATGGCTACACCTTC. Translated: CASSEEGTDTYGYTF.

The chain links TRBV28 to TRBJ1-5; tentative D call: TRBD1 (6 bases). V lost 3 bases and J lost 5, with 11 bases in between. The CDR3 totals 14 residues. Germline-derived CDR1 and CDR2 are MDHEN and SYDVKM. CDR3 amino acids: CASSLGDTYQPQHF. In DNA form, the CDR3 reads TGTGCCAGCAGTTTGGGGGACACTTATCAGCCCCAGCATTTT. The whole variable domain, remainder taken from reference TRBV28 and TRBJ1-5, is DVKVTQSSRYLVKRTGEKVFLECVQDMDHENMFWYRQDPGLGLRLIYFSYDVKMKEKGDIPEGYSVSREKKERFSLILESASTNQTSMYLCASSLGDTYQPQHFGDGTRLSIL.

This clone was counted between two and nine times. This sequence joins TRBV5-6 and TRBJ2-7; 9 bases are shared with TRBD1. The CDR3 runs to 15 residues. The J segment lost 3 bases and the V segment lost 2 bases, leaving 6 bases of the junction unmatched. CDR1 SGHDT and CDR2 YYEEEE come from the germline V gene. CDR3 DNA: TGTGCCAGCAGCTTCGGGACAGGGCGCTTCTACGAGCAGTACTTC. Its protein product is CASSFGTGRFYEQYF.

For this clone: The junction departs from germline at one end; a sequencing error may be responsible. The chain links TRBV10-3 to TRBJ2-7; D is undetermined. The germline V gene encodes CDR1 ENHRY and CDR2 SYGVKD. The CDR3 extends over 13 amino acids. For the CDR3, the DNA is TGTGCCATCAATGAGGAGAGCTCCTACGAGCAGTACTTC. Its translation: CAINEESSYEQYF.